This T cell receptor (beta chain) stems from a study of blood T cells in healthy people across ages. Study-level background: Template switching recovered approximately one barcoded beta molecule for every two T cells.

A J-beta primer mix and a sample-barcoded 5' primer were used in a second PCR of about 6 to 12 cycles. From the 5' RACE reads, TCRdb called clonotypes with MiXCR, one entry per CDR3 protein. The table includes roughly 1.7 million distinct CDR3 sequences, roughly 32% detected once. Germline CDR1 reads SGHRS; CDR2 reads YFSETQ. With 1 base removed from V and 4 bases from J, the gap between germline ends came to 14 bases. This CDR3 region has 15 residues. The chain carries TRBV5-1 and TRBJ1-1; tentative D call: TRBD1 (5 bases). The sequence derives from a woman in her twenties or thirties in good health. Input material: blood. The CDR3 here is CASSLKGAGSTEAFF. Written as DNA, the CDR3 is TGCGCCAGCAGCTTGAAAGGGGCCGGTAGCACTGAAGCTTTCTTT. The full variable domain, its missing parts supplied by reference TRBV5-1 and TRBJ1-1, is KAGVTQTPRYLIKTRGQQVTLSCSPISGHRSVSWYQQTPGQGLQFLFEYFSETQRNKGNFPGRFSGRQFSNSRSEMNVSTLELGDSALYLCASSLKGAGSTEAFFGQGTRLTVV.